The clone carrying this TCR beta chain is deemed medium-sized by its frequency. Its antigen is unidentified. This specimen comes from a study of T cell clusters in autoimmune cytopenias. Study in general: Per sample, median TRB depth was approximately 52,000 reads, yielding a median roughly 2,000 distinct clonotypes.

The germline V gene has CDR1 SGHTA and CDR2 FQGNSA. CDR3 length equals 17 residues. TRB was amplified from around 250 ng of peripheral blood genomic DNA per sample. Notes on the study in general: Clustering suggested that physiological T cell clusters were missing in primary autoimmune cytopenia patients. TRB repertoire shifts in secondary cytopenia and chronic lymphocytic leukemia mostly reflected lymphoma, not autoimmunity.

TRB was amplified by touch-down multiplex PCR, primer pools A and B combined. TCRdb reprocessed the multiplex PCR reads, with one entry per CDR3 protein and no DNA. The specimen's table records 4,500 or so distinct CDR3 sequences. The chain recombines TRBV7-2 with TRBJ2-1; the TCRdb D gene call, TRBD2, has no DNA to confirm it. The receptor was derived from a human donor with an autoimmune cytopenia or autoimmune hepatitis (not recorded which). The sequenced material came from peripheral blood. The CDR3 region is CASSLGSSGLSYNEQFF.